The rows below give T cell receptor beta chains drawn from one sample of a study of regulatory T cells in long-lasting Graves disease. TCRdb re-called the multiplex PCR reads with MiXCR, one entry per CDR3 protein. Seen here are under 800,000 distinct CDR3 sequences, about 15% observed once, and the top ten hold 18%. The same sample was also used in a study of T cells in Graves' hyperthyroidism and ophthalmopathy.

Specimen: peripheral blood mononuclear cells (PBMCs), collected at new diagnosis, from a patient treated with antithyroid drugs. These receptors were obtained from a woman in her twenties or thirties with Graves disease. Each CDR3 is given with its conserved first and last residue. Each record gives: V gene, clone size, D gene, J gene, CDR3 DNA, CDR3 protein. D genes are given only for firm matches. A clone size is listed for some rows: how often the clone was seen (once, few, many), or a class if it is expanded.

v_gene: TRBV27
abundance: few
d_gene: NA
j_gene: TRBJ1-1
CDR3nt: TGTGCCAGCAGTCGAGACAATTTGAACACTGAAGCTTTCTTT
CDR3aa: CASSRDNLNTEAFF

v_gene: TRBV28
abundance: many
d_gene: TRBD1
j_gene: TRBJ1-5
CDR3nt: TGTGCCAGCAGGGACAGGGGGAGTAATCAGCCCCAGCATTTT
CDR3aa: CASRDRGSNQPQHF

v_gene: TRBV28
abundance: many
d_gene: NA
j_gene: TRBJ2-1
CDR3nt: TGTGCCAGCAGCCCTGGCGGATTAAAGAATGAGCAGTTCTTC
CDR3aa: CASSPGGLKNEQFF

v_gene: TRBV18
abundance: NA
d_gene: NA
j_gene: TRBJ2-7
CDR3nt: TGTGCCAGCTCACCACCGGGGAGTCGACAGTTCTACGAGCAGTACTTC
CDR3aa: CASSPPGSRQFYEQYF

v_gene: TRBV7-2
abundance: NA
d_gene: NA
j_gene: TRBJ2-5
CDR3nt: TGTGCCAGCATATTCCATCAGACCCAGTACTTC
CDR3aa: CASIFHQTQYF

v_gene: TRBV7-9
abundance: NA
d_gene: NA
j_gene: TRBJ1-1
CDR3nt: TGTGCCAGCAGCACTCAACGAGGACAGCTCATGAACACTGAAGCTTTCTTT
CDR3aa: CASSTQRGQLMNTEAFF

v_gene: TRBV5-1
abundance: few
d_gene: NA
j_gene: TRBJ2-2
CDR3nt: TGCGCCAGCAGCTCCGGACAAGCGTTCGGGGAGCTGTTTTTT
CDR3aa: CASSSGQAFGELFF

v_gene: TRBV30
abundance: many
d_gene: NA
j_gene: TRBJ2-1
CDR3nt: TGTGCCTGGGATCTCGGTTGGTACAATGAGCAGTTCTTC
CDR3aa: CAWDLGWYNEQFF

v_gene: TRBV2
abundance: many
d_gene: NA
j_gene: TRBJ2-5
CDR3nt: TGTGCCAGCAGTGATAGGACGGGTGAGACCCAGTACTTC
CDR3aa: CASSDRTGETQYF

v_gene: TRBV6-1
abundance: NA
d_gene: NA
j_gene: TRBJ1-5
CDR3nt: TGTGCCAGCACCTACCCCGGCAGGGGAAAGAAGAAGAGCAATCAGCCCCAGCATTTT
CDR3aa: CASTYPGRGKKKSNQPQHF

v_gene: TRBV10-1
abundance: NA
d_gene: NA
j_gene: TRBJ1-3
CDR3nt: TGCGCCAGCAGCCCCGGGACACCAGGAAACACCATATATTTT
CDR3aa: CASSPGTPGNTIYF

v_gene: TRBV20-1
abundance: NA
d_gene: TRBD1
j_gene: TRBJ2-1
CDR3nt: TGCAGTGCCCCGGGACAGTTGTACAATGAGCAGTTCTTC
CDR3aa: CSAPGQLYNEQFF

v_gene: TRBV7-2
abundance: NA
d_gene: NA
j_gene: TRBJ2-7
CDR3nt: TGTGCCAGCAGCCCGGGACTCCAGGGCGACGAGCAGTACTTC
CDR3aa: CASSPGLQGDEQYF

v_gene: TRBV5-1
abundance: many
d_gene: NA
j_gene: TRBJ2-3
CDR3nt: TGCGCCAGCAGCTTGGACGCGGGATTCACAGATACGCAGTATTTT
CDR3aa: CASSLDAGFTDTQYF

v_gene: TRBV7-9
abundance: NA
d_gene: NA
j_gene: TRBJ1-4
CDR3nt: TGTGCCAGCAGCCTAGATTGGGTTAATGAAAAACTGTTTTTT
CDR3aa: CASSLDWVNEKLFF

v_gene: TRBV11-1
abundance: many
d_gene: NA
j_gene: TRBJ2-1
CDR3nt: TGTGCCAGCAGCTTAGCTCTCCACTTTGAGCAGTTCTTC
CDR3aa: CASSLALHFEQFF